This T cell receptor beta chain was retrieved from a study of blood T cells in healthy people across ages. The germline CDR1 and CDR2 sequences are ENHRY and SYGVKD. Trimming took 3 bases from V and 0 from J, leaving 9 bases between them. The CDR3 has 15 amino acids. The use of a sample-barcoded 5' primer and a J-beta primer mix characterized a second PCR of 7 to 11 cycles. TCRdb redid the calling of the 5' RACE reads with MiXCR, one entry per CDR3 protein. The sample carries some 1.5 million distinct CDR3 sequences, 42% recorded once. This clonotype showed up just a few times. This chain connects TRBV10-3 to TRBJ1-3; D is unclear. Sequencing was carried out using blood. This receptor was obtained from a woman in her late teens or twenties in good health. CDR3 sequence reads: CAISEGPGSGNTIYF. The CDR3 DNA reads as TGTGCCATCAGTGAAGGCCCTGGCTCTGGAAACACCATATATTTT.